This TCR beta chain was observed in a study of CD8 T cells in ankylosing spondylitis (dated by TCRdb to about 2017). The study in broad terms: The study set out to find disease-linked TCR variants by profiling T cell receptor beta repertoires in ankylosing spondylitis patients and healthy donors. In total, the full study cohort was made up of approximately 99 healthy donors and 20 to 25 ankylosing spondylitis patients. Peripheral blood samples were taken, and synovial fluid was additionally collected from ankylosing spondylitis patients. Overall study results and their limits: Some of the motif variants had been reported before in the synovial fluid and blood of reactive arthritis patients, a finding that suggests common disease-initiation mechanisms. A TCR beta motif made up of fewer than 10 highly homologous amino acid variants appeared to be characteristic of blood from ankylosing spondylitis patients. In peripheral blood, the disease-linked clones were found at relatively low frequencies and had a CD8+ phenotype. The disease-linked clones were reported to be significantly enriched in matched synovial fluid samples from ankylosing spondylitis patients.

The germline V and J ends show losses of 7 bases and 6 bases respectively, and no gene match explains 9 bases of the junction. CDR1 and CDR2 are drawn from the germline V gene: MRHNA, SNTAGT. The CDR3, from cysteine to phenylalanine, totals 14 residues. Of the read, only the CDR3 DNA is kept; its 42 bases are in frame from base 1. The run used an Illumina HiSeq 2500. TCR beta libraries were prepared by quantitative 5'-RACE with molecular barcodes. As for the original processing: A new computational method, built on a probabilistic model of VDJ rearrangement, was used to identify disease-linked TCR variants. The public reads were reprocessed in TCRdb via fastp at Q25 and MiXCR, keeping in-frame beta chains. Records with the same CDR3 protein are collapsed into one entry carrying the most frequent genes and DNA. These V and J calls rely on TCRdb rather than the paper's analysis. The sample table holds around 770,000 distinct CDR3 sequences, of which about 20% were seen once. The leading ten clones occupy about 19% of the sample.

This clonotype came up a few times. Its specific antigen is unknown. Within one base of it there is no much larger clone, and no base qualities were kept. This sequence originates from a male donor with ankylosing spondylitis. The sample was blood, either unsorted or a sorted T cell fraction (not recorded which). The chain is encoded by TRBV6-4 joined to TRBJ2-3; 8 central nucleotides agree with TRBD2. This receptor has the CDR3 CASTGGAEGDTQYF. The DNA sequence is TGTGCCAGCACCGGGGGGGCCGAGGGGGATACGCAGTATTTT.